The 5 T cell receptor beta chains in this list originate from one sample, sequenced in a study of T cell responses to AZD1222 COVID-19 vaccine. Clones were read by immunoSEQ multiplex PCR, and TCRdb kept only the in-frame ones, dropping some. In the table there are approximately 180,000 clones, about 89% of which are singletons. The sample consisted of peripheral blood, taken on day 0 of AZD1222 vaccination. The receptors derive from an adult in good health.

This clone came up a few times. This chain joins TRBV7-7 and TRBJ1-2, with 10 bases lining up with TRBD1. In germline, CDR1 is SSHAT, CDR2 FNYEAQ (reference sequence). The CDR3 loop spans 17 amino acids. Trimming removed 1 base from V and 0 bases from J; junction bases left unmatched: 5. The CDR3 spells CASSLEAGTGANYGYTF. CDR3 bases: TGTGCCAGCAGCTTAGAGGCCGGGACAGGGGCTAACTATGGCTACACCTTC.

The V gene is TRBV1, the J gene TRBJ1-5; no DNA check was done on the table's D call, TRBD1. TRBV1 constitutes a pseudogene. CDR3 length: 21 residues. For the CDR3, the DNA is TGCACCAGCAGCCAAGAACCCCCCGCCGGGACAGGGAATGGGGTCAATCAGCCCCAGCATTTT. Translated, it gives CTSSQEPPAGTGNGVNQPQHF.

The rearrangement joins TRBV6-1 to TRBJ1-2; D is unresolved. This CDR3 is 15 amino acids long. From germline, CDR1 is MNHNS and CDR2 SASEGT. Deletions cut 2 bases from V and 3 bases from J, with 13 bases between. CDR3 amino acids: CASSEFTQSYYGYTF. In nucleotides, the CDR3 is TGTGCCAGCAGTGAATTCACCCAGAGCTACTATGGCTACACCTTC.

The V call is TRBV7-8, the J call TRBJ2-2; possibly TRBD1 for D (5 bases). Germline-derived CDR1 and CDR2 are SGHVS and FQNEAQ. V gave up 3 bases and J gave up 8 bases, with 10 bases separating them. CDR3 length: 13 amino acids. CDR3 DNA: TGTGCCAGCAGCTTTTCAGGGCTGGGGGAGCTGTTTTTT. It codes for CASSFSGLGELFF.

CDR3 sequence (DNA): TGTGCCAGTTCGAAGCGGGAGGGCACAGATACGCAGTATTTT. Protein product: CASSKREGTDTQYF. The chain is built from TRBV18 and TRBJ2-3; 9 positions agree with TRBD2. Germline CDR1 is KGHSH and CDR2 is LQKENI. Germline trimming cut 9 bases from V and 1 base from J; bases unmatched to any gene: 5. This CDR3 is built from 14 residues.